The 9 T cell receptor beta chains below all came from one sample that was sequenced in a study of T cell changes during pregnancy in multiple sclerosis. Assay: immunoSEQ multiplex PCR; the TCRdb copy retains only in-frame clones and omits some. Of about 100,000 clones in the sample, around 92% were seen once. Sequencing was performed on peripheral blood, taken after pregnancy. Source of these receptors: a female donor with multiple sclerosis, enrolled in a pregnancy study.

This rearrangement joins TRBV2 to TRBJ1-1; D might be TRBD1 (6 bases). Germline V gene data show CDR1 as SNHLY and CDR2 as FYNNEI. The CDR3 covers 14 residues. With 6 bases removed from V and 1 base from J, the gap between germline ends came to 12 bases. The CDR3 spells CASRPGAGNTEAFF. The CDR3 DNA follows: TGTGCCAGCAGACCAGGGGCTGGGAACACTGAAGCTTTCTTT.

V and J are TRBV28 and TRBJ2-3, with 9 bases matching TRBD2. V lost 7 bases to trimming and J lost 4 bases; unmatched junction nucleotides: 3. Germline assignment: CDR1 MDHEN and CDR2 SYDVKM. The CDR3 has 13 amino acids. CDR3 in DNA: TGTGCCAGCACGGCGGGGGGGGCAGATACGCAGTATTTT. Amino acids: CASTAGGADTQYF.

The gene calls are TRBV4-1 and TRBJ2-7; the match to TRBD2 covers 9 bases. CDR1 and CDR2 (germline): MGHRA, YSYEKL. The CDR3 contains 16 residues. J gave up 3 bases and V 1 base, and 7 bases lay outside the gene matches. CDR3 sequence reads: CASSQAMGLAIYEQYF. CDR3 bases: TGCGCCAGCAGCCAAGCTATGGGACTAGCCATCTACGAGCAGTACTTC.

The chain links TRBV9 to TRBJ1-3, with a tentative D call TRBD1 (6 bases). V was pared by 3 bases and J by 1 base, with 14 bases between. CDR1 and CDR2 from the germline V gene are SGDLS and YYNGEE. The CDR3 has 16 residues. CDR3 sequence reads: CASSARQDGSGNTIYF. Written as DNA, the CDR3 is TGTGCCAGCAGCGCCAGACAGGACGGTTCTGGAAACACCATATATTTT.

The rearrangement joins TRBV5-1 to TRBJ2-1; D is perhaps TRBD1 or TRBD2 (7 bases each). This CDR3 has 16 amino acids. Germline V CDR1 and CDR2: SGHRS, YFSETQ. V was cut by 4 bases and J by 0 bases, with 14 bases left in between. As DNA, the CDR3 is TGCGCCAGCAGCGTGGGACAGCGGGGCTCCTACAATGAGCAGTTCTTC. Amino acids: CASSVGQRGSYNEQFF.

The chain joins TRBV6-6 to TRBJ2-1, with 12 nucleotides matching TRBD2. The V gene's germline CDR1 is MNHNY and CDR2 SVGAGI (reference sequence). CDR3 length: 16 residues. V lost 6 bases and J lost 4; bases outside the gene matches: 7. Here the CDR3 reads CASRPSGTSGYNEQFF. DNA of the CDR3: TGTGCCAGCAGGCCATCCGGGACTAGCGGGTACAATGAGCAGTTCTTC.

The chain links TRBV6-1 to TRBJ1-1; D gene uncertain. From germline, CDR1 is MNHNS and CDR2 SASEGT. CDR3 length: 14 amino acids. The V gene lost 6 bases and the J gene lost 4 bases, with 15 bases spanning the gap. Written as DNA, the CDR3 is TGTGCCAGCAGCCTAAACGGGAAGGGCACTGAAGCTTTCTTT. This sequence encodes CASSLNGKGTEAFF.

This rearrangement joins TRBV4-3 to TRBJ2-7; the match to TRBD1 covers 9 bases. CDR1 and CDR2 (germline): LGHNA, YSLEER. With 0 bases clipped from V and 2 bases from J, the junction kept 5 bases outside the gene matches. This CDR3 is 16 amino acids long. Here the CDR3 DNA reads TGCGCCAGCAGCCAAGACCACAGGGGGCCTACCTACGAGCAGTACTTC. Translating it yields CASSQDHRGPTYEQYF.

The V call is TRBV28, the J call TRBJ2-7; D is unresolved. Germline loops: CDR1 MDHEN, CDR2 SYDVKM. CDR3 length: 14 amino acids. Trimming removed 3 bases from V and 6 bases from J, with 15 bases in between. The DNA of the CDR3 is TGTGCCAGCAGTTTCTTACTCCCCGCAAGCGAGCAGTACTTC. This codes for CASSFLLPASEQYF.